A selection of T cell receptor beta chains follows, all from one sample in a study. TCRdb independently ran MiXCR on the 5' RACE reads; one entry per CDR3 protein. The profile covers approximately 40,000 distinct CDR3 sequences, with approximately 17% appearing a single time and approximately 3% taken by the ten largest. Sample: naive CD4+ T cells sorted from a lymph node. The receptors were sampled from a female donor with breast cancer. Each CDR3 is given with its conserved first and last residue. D genes are given only for firm matches. Size tells how often a clone was seen (once, few, many) or the class of an expanded clone, and some rows leave it out.

v_call: TRBV10-3; d_call: .; clone_size: many; j_call: TRBJ2-1; cdr3_aa: CAISDMYNEQFF; cdr3_nt: TGTGCCATCAGCGACATGTACAATGAGCAGTTCTTC
v_call: TRBV4-1; d_call: TRBD2; clone_size: .; j_call: TRBJ2-3; cdr3_aa: CASSQGLAPDTQYF; cdr3_nt: TGCGCCAGCAGCCAAGGACTAGCCCCAGATACGCAGTATTTT
v_call: TRBV5-5; d_call: .; clone_size: few; j_call: TRBJ2-7; cdr3_aa: CASSPRTDFYEQYF; cdr3_nt: TGTGCCAGCAGCCCTAGGACAGACTTCTACGAGCAGTACTTC
v_call: TRBV6-1; d_call: TRBD1; clone_size: many; j_call: TRBJ1-6; cdr3_aa: CASTDRVDSPLHF; cdr3_nt: TGTGCCAGCACTGACAGGGTGGATTCACCCCTCCACTTT
v_call: TRBV2; d_call: .; clone_size: .; j_call: TRBJ2-1; cdr3_aa: CASTLQLYSEQFF; cdr3_nt: TGTGCCAGCACTCTTCAACTTTATAGTGAGCAGTTCTTC
v_call: TRBV6-8; d_call: .; clone_size: many; j_call: TRBJ1-5; cdr3_aa: CASSLDRSNQPQHF; cdr3_nt: TGTGCCAGCAGTTTAGACAGAAGCAATCAGCCCCAGCATTTT
v_call: TRBV12-3/TRBV12-4; d_call: .; clone_size: few; j_call: TRBJ2-2; cdr3_aa: CASSLRQGRTGELFF; cdr3_nt: TGTGCCAGCAGTCTGAGGCAGGGTCGGACCGGGGAGCTGTTTTTT
v_call: TRBV6-2/TRBV6-3; d_call: TRBD1; clone_size: .; j_call: TRBJ2-2; cdr3_aa: CASSEPGTGLNTGELFF; cdr3_nt: TGTGCCAGCAGTGAACCCGGGACAGGGCTTAACACCGGGGAGCTGTTTTTT
v_call: TRBV28; d_call: TRBD2; clone_size: few; j_call: TRBJ2-3; cdr3_aa: CASSVTSGITDTQYF; cdr3_nt: TGTGCCAGCAGCGTGACTAGCGGGATAACAGATACGCAGTATTTT
v_call: TRBV11-3; d_call: .; clone_size: .; j_call: TRBJ1-2; cdr3_aa: CASSLGGTAGDYGYTF; cdr3_nt: TGTGCCAGCAGCTTAGGAGGGACGGCGGGTGACTATGGCTACACCTTC
v_call: TRBV20-1; d_call: TRBD2; clone_size: few; j_call: TRBJ2-7; cdr3_aa: CSAREMGLAGNEQYF; cdr3_nt: TGCAGTGCTAGAGAAATGGGACTAGCGGGAAACGAGCAGTACTTC
v_call: TRBV3-1; d_call: TRBD2; clone_size: few; j_call: TRBJ2-1; cdr3_aa: CASSLFAGGYNEQFF; cdr3_nt: TGTGCCAGCAGCCTTTTTGCGGGGGGATACAATGAGCAGTTCTTC
v_call: TRBV7-2; d_call: TRBD1; clone_size: medium-sized; j_call: TRBJ2-7; cdr3_aa: CASSFGTGEYEQYF; cdr3_nt: TGTGCCAGCAGCTTCGGGACAGGGGAGTACGAGCAGTACTTC
v_call: TRBV20-1; d_call: TRBD1; clone_size: once; j_call: TRBJ1-5; cdr3_aa: CSAEFRGNHRPQHF; cdr3_nt: TGCAGTGCTGAATTCAGGGGGAACCATCGGCCCCAGCATTTT
v_call: TRBV7-9; d_call: TRBD1; clone_size: .; j_call: TRBJ1-4; cdr3_aa: CASSQWTGDDEKLFF; cdr3_nt: TGTGCCAGCTCCCAATGGACAGGGGACGATGAAAAACTGTTTTTT
v_call: TRBV12-5; d_call: .; clone_size: few; j_call: TRBJ2-5; cdr3_aa: CASGLVGQYPMGETQYF; cdr3_nt: TGTGCTAGTGGTTTGGTCGGACAGTACCCCATGGGGGAGACCCAGTACTTC
v_call: TRBV11-2; d_call: .; clone_size: few; j_call: TRBJ2-7; cdr3_aa: CASSQTGGPVDEQYF; cdr3_nt: TGTGCCAGCAGCCAGACGGGGGGCCCAGTCGACGAGCAGTACTTC
v_call: TRBV5-1; d_call: .; clone_size: few; j_call: TRBJ2-7; cdr3_aa: CASSLLSGREQYF; cdr3_nt: TGCGCCAGCAGCTTACTGTCAGGGAGGGAGCAGTACTTC
v_call: TRBV6-2/TRBV6-3; d_call: .; clone_size: few; j_call: TRBJ1-5; cdr3_aa: CASSHAIVQPQHF; cdr3_nt: TGTGCCAGCAGCCACGCGATAGTTCAGCCCCAGCATTTT
v_call: TRBV18; d_call: .; clone_size: few; j_call: TRBJ1-1; cdr3_aa: CASADQGRNTGAFF; cdr3_nt: TGTGCCAGCGCCGATCAGGGACGAAACACTGGAGCTTTCTTT
v_call: TRBV6-5; d_call: TRBD1; clone_size: few; j_call: TRBJ2-3; cdr3_aa: CASSFRQGSTDTQYF; cdr3_nt: TGTGCCAGCAGTTTCCGACAGGGGAGCACAGATACGCAGTATTTT
v_call: TRBV9; d_call: .; clone_size: many; j_call: TRBJ2-3; cdr3_aa: CASSLRRTGDTQYF; cdr3_nt: TGTGCCAGCAGCCTCCGACGAACCGGGGATACGCAGTATTTT
v_call: TRBV6-6; d_call: TRBD2; clone_size: few; j_call: TRBJ2-3; cdr3_aa: CASRREGSTDTQYF; cdr3_nt: TGTGCCAGCAGACGGGAGGGCAGCACAGATACGCAGTATTTT
v_call: TRBV7-2; d_call: .; clone_size: .; j_call: TRBJ2-1; cdr3_aa: CASSSVRGDEQFF; cdr3_nt: TGTGCCAGCAGCTCGGTCAGGGGTGATGAGCAGTTCTTC
v_call: TRBV12-3/TRBV12-4; d_call: .; clone_size: .; j_call: TRBJ2-7; cdr3_aa: CASKRTDTYEQYF; cdr3_nt: TGTGCCAGCAAGAGGACAGACACCTACGAGCAGTACTTC
v_call: TRBV6-6; d_call: .; clone_size: many; j_call: TRBJ2-7; cdr3_aa: CASRRVTPYEQYF; cdr3_nt: TGTGCCAGCAGGAGAGTGACCCCCTACGAGCAGTACTTC
v_call: TRBV5-1; d_call: TRBD1; clone_size: many; j_call: TRBJ1-3; cdr3_aa: CASSWRGLSSGNTIYF; cdr3_nt: TGCGCCAGCAGCTGGAGGGGGCTATCCTCTGGAAACACCATATATTTT
v_call: TRBV10-3; d_call: .; clone_size: few; j_call: TRBJ1-3; cdr3_aa: CAISDRSSGNTIYF; cdr3_nt: TGTGCCATCAGTGACAGGAGCTCTGGAAACACCATATATTTT
v_call: TRBV29-1; d_call: .; clone_size: .; j_call: TRBJ2-3; cdr3_aa: CSVEDHTDTQYF; cdr3_nt: TGCAGCGTTGAGGACCACACAGATACGCAGTATTTT
v_call: TRBV7-2; d_call: .; clone_size: .; j_call: TRBJ2-1; cdr3_aa: CASSNYYVDEQFF; cdr3_nt: TGTGCCAGCAGCAACTATTACGTGGATGAGCAGTTCTTC
v_call: TRBV12-3/TRBV12-4; d_call: TRBD1; clone_size: few; j_call: TRBJ1-2; cdr3_aa: CASSPLGTGDSYGYTF; cdr3_nt: TGTGCCAGCAGTCCCTTAGGGACAGGGGATAGCTATGGCTACACCTTC
v_call: TRBV5-1; d_call: TRBD1; clone_size: few; j_call: TRBJ1-6; cdr3_aa: CASSLQGGNNPPLHF; cdr3_nt: TGCGCCAGCAGCTTGCAGGGGGGAAATAATCCACCCCTCCACTTT
v_call: TRBV15; d_call: .; clone_size: many; j_call: TRBJ2-4; cdr3_aa: CATSRGTPKNIQYF; cdr3_nt: TGTGCCACCAGCAGAGGGACGCCCAAAAACATTCAGTACTTC
v_call: TRBV7-8; d_call: .; clone_size: many; j_call: TRBJ1-2; cdr3_aa: CASSLRAGKGGYTF; cdr3_nt: TGTGCCAGCAGCTTACGGGCAGGGAAGGGAGGCTACACCTTC
v_call: TRBV29-1; d_call: TRBD2; clone_size: .; j_call: TRBJ2-1; cdr3_aa: CSVRTSGRNNEQFF; cdr3_nt: TGCAGCGTTCGGACTAGCGGGAGAAACAATGAGCAGTTCTTC
v_call: TRBV19; d_call: TRBD1; clone_size: few; j_call: TRBJ1-2; cdr3_aa: CASTTGGGVGGYTF; cdr3_nt: TGTGCCAGTACCACAGGGGGCGGAGTTGGTGGCTACACCTTC
v_call: TRBV3-1; d_call: TRBD2; clone_size: .; j_call: TRBJ2-1; cdr3_aa: CASSILAAVVNEQFF; cdr3_nt: TGTGCCAGCAGCATCCTAGCGGCCGTAGTCAATGAGCAGTTCTTC
v_call: TRBV20-1; d_call: .; clone_size: .; j_call: TRBJ1-5; cdr3_aa: CSASVGYRDQPQHF; cdr3_nt: TGCAGTGCTAGCGTGGGTTATAGGGATCAGCCCCAGCATTTT
v_call: TRBV6-2/TRBV6-3; d_call: TRBD2; clone_size: few; j_call: TRBJ2-1; cdr3_aa: CASTPSSGYNEQFF; cdr3_nt: TGTGCCAGCACCCCGAGTAGCGGGTACAATGAGCAGTTCTTC
v_call: TRBV12-3/TRBV12-4; d_call: .; clone_size: .; j_call: TRBJ1-1; cdr3_aa: CASAITGNTEAFF; cdr3_nt: TGTGCCAGCGCAATTACAGGGAACACTGAAGCTTTCTTT
v_call: TRBV18; d_call: TRBD1; clone_size: .; j_call: TRBJ1-1; cdr3_aa: CASSPQGAGYEAFF; cdr3_nt: TGTGCCAGCTCACCACAGGGGGCAGGCTACGAAGCTTTCTTT
v_call: TRBV5-1; d_call: .; clone_size: .; j_call: TRBJ2-7; cdr3_aa: CASAGGPSSYEQYF; cdr3_nt: TGCGCCAGCGCAGGGGGGCCCTCCTCCTACGAGCAGTACTTC
v_call: TRBV7-3; d_call: .; clone_size: .; j_call: TRBJ1-1; cdr3_aa: CAGSLAPNTEAFF; cdr3_nt: TGTGCCGGCAGCTTAGCCCCGAACACTGAAGCTTTCTTT
v_call: TRBV7-2; d_call: .; clone_size: .; j_call: TRBJ2-7; cdr3_aa: CASSPGTLEQYF; cdr3_nt: TGTGCCAGCAGTCCCGGGACACTCGAGCAGTACTTC
v_call: TRBV12-3/TRBV12-4; d_call: .; clone_size: many; j_call: TRBJ2-7; cdr3_aa: CASTKRDGLVGMEQYF; cdr3_nt: TGTGCCAGCACTAAACGGGACGGACTTGTTGGGATGGAGCAGTACTTC
v_call: TRBV29-1; d_call: .; clone_size: medium-sized; j_call: TRBJ1-2; cdr3_aa: CSVGPGDYGYTF; cdr3_nt: TGCAGCGTGGGCCCGGGCGACTATGGCTACACCTTC
v_call: TRBV25-1; d_call: .; clone_size: few; j_call: TRBJ2-5; cdr3_aa: CASSEGGRETQYF; cdr3_nt: TGTGCCAGCAGTGAAGGTGGGAGAGAGACCCAGTACTTC
v_call: TRBV13; d_call: .; clone_size: few; j_call: TRBJ2-7; cdr3_aa: CASSLGGNSYEQYF; cdr3_nt: TGTGCCAGCAGCTTAGGTGGCAACTCCTACGAGCAGTACTTC